This T cell receptor (beta chain) was identified in a study of cytomegalovirus exposure and HLA in healthy donors. In this sample, this clone turned up a few times. Researchers ran the PCR with 60 Vbeta and 13 Jbeta primers. Data came from immunoSEQ multiplex PCR; TCRdb stores just in-frame clones and leaves some out. The table has approximately 100,000 clones, roughly 80% seen once; the top ten hold over 4%. The germline gives CDR1 SGHNT, CDR2 YYREEE (reference sequence). V lost 7 bases to trimming and J lost 1 base, with 8 bases between them. CDR3 length: 13 amino acids. This rearrangement joins TRBV5-4 to TRBJ2-2; TRBD1 might be the D (5 bases). The clonotype originates from a man in his fifties or sixties in good health and CMV-seropositive. Sequencing input: PBMCs. CDR3 sequence: CASEGENTGELFF. As DNA, the CDR3 is TGTGCCAGCGAAGGGGAGAACACCGGGGAGCTGTTTTTT.